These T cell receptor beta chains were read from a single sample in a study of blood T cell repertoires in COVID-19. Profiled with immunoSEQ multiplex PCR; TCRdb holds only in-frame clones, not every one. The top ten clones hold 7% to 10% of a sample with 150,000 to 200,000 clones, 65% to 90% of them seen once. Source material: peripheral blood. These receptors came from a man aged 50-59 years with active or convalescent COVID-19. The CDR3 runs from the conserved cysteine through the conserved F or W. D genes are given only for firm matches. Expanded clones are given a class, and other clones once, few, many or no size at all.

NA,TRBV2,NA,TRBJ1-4,TGTGCCAGCATTGAGACCCGGGTGTCTAATGAAAAACTGTTTTTT,CASIETRVSNEKLFF
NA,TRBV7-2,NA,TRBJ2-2,TGTGCCAGCAGCCCTTACACCGGGGAGCTGTTTTTT,CASSPYTGELFF
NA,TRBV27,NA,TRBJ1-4,TGTGCCAGCAGTTTTTCCGGGGCAACTAATGAAAAACTGTTTTTT,CASSFSGATNEKLFF
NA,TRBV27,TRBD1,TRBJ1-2,TGTGCCAGCAGTTTCCGCCGGGCCGGGACAGGGTCCTATGGCTACACCTTC,CASSFRRAGTGSYGYTF
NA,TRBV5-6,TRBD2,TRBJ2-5,TGTGCCAGCAGCTTGGGCGGGAGGCCCTTATTCCAAGAGACCCAGTACTTC,CASSLGGRPLFQETQYF
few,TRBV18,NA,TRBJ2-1,TGTGCCAGCTCACCACCGTATACAGGCCTCGAGCAGTTCTTC,CASSPPYTGLEQFF
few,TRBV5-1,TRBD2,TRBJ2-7,TGCGCCAGCAGCTTGGCCGGGACTAGCGGCACCACCTACGAGCAGTACTTC,CASSLAGTSGTTYEQYF
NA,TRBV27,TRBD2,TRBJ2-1,TGTGCCAGCAGCTCAACTAGCGGGAGGTATTACAATGAGCAGTTCTTC,CASSSTSGRYYNEQFF
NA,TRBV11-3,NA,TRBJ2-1,TGTGCCAGCAGCTTAGTCGGACTATCTAATGAGCAGTTCTTC,CASSLVGLSNEQFF
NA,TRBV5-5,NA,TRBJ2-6,TGTGCCAGCAGCCCGAAATGGGCAGGGGCCAACGTCCTGACTTTC,CASSPKWAGANVLTF
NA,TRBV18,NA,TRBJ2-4,TGTGCCAGCTCACCAGCTCAGGGGATCAAAAACATTCAGTACTTC,CASSPAQGIKNIQYF
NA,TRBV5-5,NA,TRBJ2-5,TGTGCCAGCAGCTTGGGCTTACTAGCTGGCGGAGAGACCCAGTACTTC,CASSLGLLAGGETQYF
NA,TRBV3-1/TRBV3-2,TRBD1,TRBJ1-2,TGTGCCAGCAGCCAACCAAACAGGGGCCATGGCTACACCTTC,CASSQPNRGHGYTF
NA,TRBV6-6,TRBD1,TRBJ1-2,TGTGCCAGCAGTCGTCCCTCCGGGACAGGGGCCCGCTGGGGCTATGGCTACACCTTC,CASSRPSGTGARWGYGYTF
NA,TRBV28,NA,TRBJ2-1,TGTGCCAGCAGTTCCACGGGTATGGTGCAGTTCTTC,CASSSTGMVQFF
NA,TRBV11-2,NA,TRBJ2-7,TGTGCCAGCAGCTTAGACCCAACTAGCACCTACGAGCAGTACTTC,CASSLDPTSTYEQYF
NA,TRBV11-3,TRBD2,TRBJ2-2,TGTGCCAGCAGCTTAGAGCGGGTAGCGGGAGGGCCGTCTATCGGGGAGCTGTTTTTT,CASSLERVAGGPSIGELFF